Shown below are 10 T cell receptor beta chains from a single sample sequenced in a study of OX40 agonist ivuxolimab in advanced cancers. Generated by immunoSEQ multiplex PCR, the TCRdb table keeps only in-frame clones and is missing some. The top ten hold 5.5% of the sample, which has around 97,000 clones, 84% seen once. Source: CD4+ or CD8+ T cells sorted from blood, taken in a trial of the OX40 agonist ivuxolimab. The receptors derive from an adult with an advanced solid tumor such as melanoma, head and neck, liver or kidney cancer.

The genes are TRBV7-2 and TRBJ1-2; TRBD1 matches at 7 bases. The CDR3 consists of 15 residues. Germline-derived CDR1 and CDR2 are SGHTA and FQGNSA. The ends lost 6 bases at V and 2 bases at J; junction bases unmatched: 9. The CDR3 nucleotides read TGTGCCAGCAGTCCTCTAACGACAGGGAACTATGGCTACACCTTC. Translating gives CASSPLTTGNYGYTF.

V is TRBV20-1 and J is TRBJ2-7; D is possibly TRBD1 (5 bases). Trimming cost V 1 base and J 7 bases, with 8 bases left between them. The germline CDR1 and CDR2 sequences are DFQATT and SNEGSKA (reference sequence). The CDR3 length is 11 residues. CDR3 DNA sequence: TGCAGTGCTAGAGCACAGGTTGAGCAGTACTTC. Protein product: CSARAQVEQYF.

The chain combines TRBV29-1 with TRBJ2-2, with D tentatively TRBD1 (5 bases). Germline assignment: CDR1 SQVTM and CDR2 ANQGSEA. This CDR3 spans 13 amino acids. V was cut by 0 bases and J by 8 bases, with 10 bases left in between. The CDR3 DNA sequence: TGCAGCGTTGAAGATCCAGGGAATGGGGAGCTGTTTTTT. Its protein is CSVEDPGNGELFF.

As regards this clone: One junction end disagrees with the germline gene, perhaps due to a read error. The J gene is TRBJ1-2, the V gene TRBV18; TRBD1 agrees at 8 bases. This CDR3 has 11 amino acids. CDR1 KGHSH and CDR2 LQKENI come from the germline V gene. The CDR3 protein is CASSPGQETFF. CDR3 bases: TGTGCCAGCTCACCGGGACAGGAGACTTTCTTC.

The CDR3 region is CASSYPTGLHYTF. CDR3 DNA sequence: TGTGCCAGCAGTTACCCGACAGGGCTGCACTACACCTTC. This rearrangement joins TRBV6-5 to TRBJ1-2; the match to TRBD1 covers 7 bases. V lost 2 bases and J lost 10; bases outside the gene matches: 7. The CDR3 spans 13 residues. Germline V gene sequence: CDR1 MNHEY, CDR2 SVGAGI.

The rearrangement joins TRBV5-6 to TRBJ2-5; a possible D gene is TRBD2 (7 bases). The CDR3 spans 17 residues. Trimming took off 3 bases at V and 2 bases at J, with 20 bases between the two ends. Per the germline V gene, CDR1 is SGHDT and CDR2 is YYEEEE. The CDR3 region is CASSSTGSGTIQETQYF. The CDR3 region has the DNA TGTGCCAGCAGCTCCACAGGGTCCGGGACTATTCAAGAGACCCAGTACTTC.

The J gene is TRBJ1-2, the V gene TRBV6-6; no reliable D call. The CDR3 is 14 residues long. The V gene lost 7 bases and the J gene lost 0 bases, with 12 bases spanning the gap. The germline V gene has CDR1 MNHNY and CDR2 SVGAGI (reference sequence). The chain's CDR3 is CASTNRAANYGYTF. CDR3 DNA sequence: TGTGCCAGCACCAACAGAGCAGCTAACTATGGCTACACCTTC.

The chain is built from TRBV11-2 and TRBJ1-2; 12 bases are a match to TRBD1. V gave up 5 bases and J gave up 3 bases; unmatched junction bases: 7. The CDR3 is 16 residues long. The germline V gene has CDR1 SGHAT and CDR2 FQNNGV. In DNA, the CDR3 is TGTGCCAGCAGCGCCGAGGGACAGGGGGCTCACTATGGCTACACCTTC. It translates to CASSAEGQGAHYGYTF. The variable domain in full, completed from reference TRBV11-2 and TRBJ1-2, reads EAGVAQSPRYKIIEKRQSVAFWCNPISGHATLYWYQQILGQGPKLLIQFQNNGVVDDSQLPKDRFSAERLKGVDSTLKIQPAKLEDSAVYLCASSAEGQGAHYGYTFGSGTRLTVV.

V usage is TRBV7-2 and J usage is TRBJ2-3, with D hard to call. The CDR3 totals 12 residues. The germline V gene encodes CDR1 SGHTA and CDR2 FQGNSA. V gave up 5 bases and J gave up 10 bases, with 13 bases separating them. CDR3 bases: TGTGCCAGCAGCCCAGGCCCTGGGGCGCAGTATTTT. Its protein is CASSPGPGAQYF. Together with reference TRBV7-2 and TRBJ2-3, the CDR3 gives the full variable domain: GAGVSQSPSNKVTEKGKDVELRCDPISGHTALYWYRQSLGQGLEFLIYFQGNSAPDKSGLPSDRFSAERTGGSVSTLTIQRTQQEDSAVYLCASSPGPGAQYFGPGTRLTVL.

This chain joins TRBV7-9 and TRBJ2-1, with D unresolved. Germline lookup yields CDR1 SEHNR and CDR2 FQNEAQ (reference sequence). This CDR3 spans 13 amino acids. The V end lost 8 bases, the J end lost 2 bases, and 10 bases lay between the germline ends. CDR3 bases: TGTGCCAGCGTGCTAGACCCCTACAATGAGCAGTTCTTC. Protein sequence: CASVLDPYNEQFF.